The 28 T cell receptor beta chains below all came from one sample that was sequenced in a study of OX40 agonist ivuxolimab in advanced cancers. Method: immunoSEQ multiplex PCR; TCRdb's copy keeps in-frame clones and lacks some. The sample shows 70,000 to 90,000 clones, 70% to 90% of them seen only once. This specimen consisted of CD4+ or CD8+ T cells sorted from blood, obtained in a trial of the OX40 agonist ivuxolimab. These receptors came from an adult with an advanced solid tumor such as melanoma, head and neck, liver or kidney cancer.

This chain links TRBV19 with TRBJ2-7; 15 positions match TRBD2. Germline CDR1 LNHDA, CDR2 SQIVND (reference sequence). The CDR3 loop spans 18 amino acids. V lost 3 bases, J lost 3 bases, and 9 bases stayed unmatched. In DNA form, the CDR3 reads TGTGCCAGTAGTATTGGACTAGCGGGGGGGACCTCCCTCTACGAGCAGTACTTC. This gives the protein CASSIGLAGGTSLYEQYF. The entire variable domain, with the rest obtained from reference TRBV19 and TRBJ2-7, is as follows: DGGITQSPKYLFRKEGQNVTLSCEQNLNHDAMYWYRQDPGQGLRLIYYSQIVNDFQKGDIAEGYSVSREKKESFPLTVTSAQKNPTAFYLCASSIGLAGGTSLYEQYFGPGTRLTVT.

The genes are TRBV7-3 and TRBJ2-5; tentatively, D is TRBD1 or TRBD2 (6 bases each). V lost 5 bases and J 2 bases, leaving 18 bases between the germline ends. The CDR3 loop spans 16 amino acids. Germline-derived CDR1 and CDR2 are SGHTA and FQGTGA. This CDR3 is CASSPTGSGGQETQYF. CDR3 sequence (DNA): TGTGCCAGCAGCCCAACAGGGAGTGGGGGGCAAGAGACCCAGTACTTC.

V and J are TRBV9 and TRBJ2-5; 7 bases align to TRBD1. V was clipped by 0 bases and J by 5 bases; unmatched bases: 7. CDR1 SGDLS and CDR2 YYNGEE come from the germline V gene. CDR3 length: 15 residues. The CDR3 reads CASSVGGGPPETQYF. CDR3 in DNA: TGTGCCAGCAGCGTAGGAGGGGGCCCCCCGGAGACCCAGTACTTC.

The V call is TRBV15, the J call TRBJ2-7, with D perhaps given as TRBD1 or TRBD2 (5 bases each). V shed 5 bases and J shed 4 bases, with 24 bases lying between them. Germline CDR1 reads LNHNV; CDR2 reads YYDKDF (reference sequence). The CDR3 runs 17 residues. The CDR3 region is CATSAPTRAGTGYEQYF. Written as DNA, the CDR3 is TGTGCCACCAGCGCACCTACCCGGGCAGGGACGGGTTACGAGCAGTACTTC.

J is TRBJ2-1 and V is TRBV7-3; perhaps TRBD2 as D (6 bases). Germline V gene sequence: CDR1 SGHTA, CDR2 FQGTGA. The CDR3 is 13 amino acids. V gave up 3 bases and J gave up 4 bases, with 7 bases separating them. CDR3 coding DNA: TGTGCCAGCAGCTTGGGACTTTACAATGAGCAGTTCTTC. The encoded protein is CASSLGLYNEQFF.

CDR3 sequence reads: CASSLTTAGGSNTEAFF. CDR3 DNA sequence: TGTGCCAGCAGCTTAACGACAGCTGGAGGGTCGAACACTGAAGCTTTCTTT. This chain links TRBV7-3 with TRBJ1-1; D perhaps matches TRBD1 (5 bases). Germline V gene data show CDR1 as SGHTA and CDR2 as FQGTGA. This CDR3 comprises 17 residues. Trimming removed 0 bases at V and 1 base at J, with 15 bases between.

V and J are TRBV5-6 and TRBJ2-3; 9 bases are a match to TRBD1. CDR1 and CDR2 from the germline V gene are SGHDT and YYEEEE. This CDR3 contains 16 residues. Trimming at V came to 3 bases and at J to 6 bases, leaving 11 bases not matched to a gene. CDR3 sequence (DNA): TGTGCCAGCAGCTGGAATACCGGGACAGGGTCGGATACGCAGTATTTT. Translation gives CASSWNTGTGSDTQYF. Full variable domain (missing parts from reference TRBV5-6 and TRBJ2-3): DAGVTQSPTHLIKTRGQQVTLRCSPKSGHDTVSWYQQALGQGPQFIFQYYEEEERQRGNFPDRFSGHQFPNYSSELNVNALLLGDSALYLCASSWNTGTGSDTQYFGPGTRLTVL.

This chain connects TRBV6-6 to TRBJ2-5; D gene unclear. This CDR3 comprises 14 residues. Deletions cut 0 bases from V and 2 bases from J, with 7 bases between. The germline V gene has CDR1 MNHNY and CDR2 SVGAGI (reference sequence). This CDR3 is CASSYSLVQETQYF. DNA for the CDR3: TGTGCCAGCAGTTACTCGCTGGTACAAGAGACCCAGTACTTC.

V usage is TRBV11-3 and J usage is TRBJ1-1; D not resolved. Germline V lookup: CDR1 SGHNT, CDR2 YENEEA. There are 13 residues in the CDR3. Deletions cut 1 base from V and 1 base from J, with 4 bases between. As DNA, the CDR3 is TGTGCCAGCAGCTTAGTCAAGAACACTGAAGCTTTCTTT. Translating gives CASSLVKNTEAFF.

The chain uses TRBV2 and TRBJ1-6; TRBD1 is a possible D gene (6 bases). The germline V gene has CDR1 SNHLY and CDR2 FYNNEI. The CDR3 has 15 amino acids. The V end lost 0 bases, the J end lost 9 bases, and 12 bases lay between the germline ends. CDR3 in amino acids: CASSEALGQTSPLHF. CDR3 nucleotides: TGTGCCAGCAGTGAAGCGCTTGGACAGACTTCACCCCTCCACTTT. Full variable domain (missing parts from reference TRBV2 and TRBJ1-6): EPEVTQTPSHQVTQMGQEVILRCVPISNHLYFYWYRQILGQKVEFLVSFYNNEISEKSEIFDDQFSVERPDGSNFTLKIRSTKLEDSAMYFCASSEALGQTSPLHFGNGTRLTVT.

The chain is built from TRBV7-8 and TRBJ1-6; 12 nucleotides line up with TRBD1. The CDR3 loop spans 17 amino acids. V lost 0 bases to trimming and J lost 10 bases; unmatched junction nucleotides: 7. CDR1 is SGHVS, CDR2 FQNEAQ, per germline. The CDR3 DNA is TGTGCCAGCAGCTTAGCGGTCGGGGACAGGGGGCTGTCACCCCTCCACTTT. Translation: CASSLAVGDRGLSPLHF.

This chain links TRBV6-5 with TRBJ1-1, with D unclear. The CDR3 length is 13 residues. V was trimmed by 7 bases and J by 0 bases, leaving 9 bases between them. CDR1 MNHEY and CDR2 SVGAGI come from the germline V gene. In DNA, the CDR3 is TGTGCCAGCAAATGGGCAGTGAACACTGAAGCTTTCTTT. This gives the protein CASKWAVNTEAFF.

This clone was recorded only once. The J gene is TRBJ1-2, the V gene TRBV9; maybe TRBD1 (5 bases). Germline CDR1 reads SGDLS; CDR2 reads YYNGEE. This CDR3 comprises 13 residues. V lost 5 bases to trimming and J lost 7 bases, with 15 bases between them. The CDR3 DNA reads TGTGCCAGCAGGGGGGACGAGAATGCTGGCTACACCTTC. Residues: CASRGDENAGYTF. Full variable domain (outside the CDR3, taken from reference TRBV9 and TRBJ1-2): DSGVTQTPKHLITATGQRVTLRCSPRSGDLSVYWYQQSLDQGLQFLIQYYNGEERAKGNILERFSAQQFPDLHSELNLSSLELGDSALYFCASRGDENAGYTFGSGTRLTVV.

The chain uses TRBV6-4 and TRBJ1-2; TRBD1 matches at 11 bases. The ends lost 3 bases at V and 3 bases at J; junction bases unmatched: 6. The germline gives CDR1 MRHNA, CDR2 SNTAGT. This CDR3 spans 16 amino acids. The CDR3 sequence is CASSEIGTGGHYGYTF. The CDR3 nucleotides are TGTGCCAGCAGTGAAATCGGGACAGGGGGACACTATGGCTACACCTTC.

DNA for the CDR3: TGTGCCATCAGTGAGTCGCGTATTCTTGGCAATCAGCCCCAGCATTTT. This sequence encodes CAISESRILGNQPQHF. V is TRBV10-3 and J is TRBJ1-5, with D unresolved. Germline assignment: CDR1 ENHRY and CDR2 SYGVKD. The CDR3 runs to 16 residues. V was shortened by 0 bases and J by 2 bases, with 11 bases between the two germline ends.

The chain carries TRBV11-3 and TRBJ2-7, with 11 bases identical to TRBD1. Germline lookup yields CDR1 SGHNT and CDR2 YENEEA. J was trimmed by 5 bases and V by 5 bases; bases with no gene match: 5. The CDR3 is 14 residues long. CDR3 coding DNA: TGTGCCAGCAGCCTGAGGGACAGGGGGAACGAGCAGTACTTC. Translated: CASSLRDRGNEQYF.

The chain couples TRBV6-5 to TRBJ2-1; TRBD1 is a possible D gene (5 bases). Trimming took off 2 bases at V and 0 bases at J, with 8 bases between the two ends. This CDR3 is 15 amino acids long. Germline V gene lookup returns CDR1 MNHEY and CDR2 SVGAGI. The CDR3 reads CASSYRRGSYNEQFF. CDR3 in DNA: TGTGCCAGCAGTTACAGAAGGGGCTCCTACAATGAGCAGTTCTTC.

J is TRBJ1-5 and V is TRBV7-2; TRBD1 might be the D (5 bases). Germline V lookup: CDR1 SGHTA, CDR2 FQGNSA. There are 15 residues in the CDR3. Trimming removed 5 bases from V and 5 bases from J, with 16 bases in between. The CDR3 DNA follows: TGTGCCAGCAGCCTTGGGGGGAGGATCGATCAGCCCCAGCATTTT. This translates into CASSLGGRIDQPQHF.

This rearrangement joins TRBV30 to TRBJ2-7; D gene ambiguous. The CDR3 length is 12 residues. The V gene's germline CDR1 is GTSNPN and CDR2 SVGIG (reference sequence). Trimming stripped 0 bases from V and 3 bases from J, with 6 bases between. The CDR3 is CAWSVQLYEQYF. The DNA of the CDR3 is TGTGCCTGGAGTGTACAGCTCTACGAGCAGTACTTC.

This clone was observed a single time. This sequence joins TRBV5-1 and TRBJ2-5; tentative D call: TRBD2 (6 bases). V was clipped by 9 bases and J by 5 bases, with 17 bases between them. Germline CDR1 reads SGHRS; CDR2 reads YFSETQ. The CDR3 sequence is 13 residues long. The CDR3 DNA is TGCGCCACCCGACGCGCGGGGCGGGAGACCCAGTACTTC. This codes for CATRRAGRETQYF.

V is TRBV28 and J is TRBJ1-1; D gene unclear. This CDR3 region has 12 residues. The V gene lost 4 bases and the J gene lost 0 bases, with 3 bases spanning the gap. Germline V lookup: CDR1 MDHEN, CDR2 SYDVKM. The CDR3 DNA sequence: TGTGCCAGCAGTTCAATGAACACTGAAGCTTTCTTT. It yields the protein CASSSMNTEAFF.

This clone was seen once. J is TRBJ2-2 and V is TRBV10-3; 9 nucleotides line up with TRBD2. This CDR3 has 17 residues. Germline V gene lookup returns CDR1 ENHRY and CDR2 SYGVKD. Germline trimming cut 4 bases from V and 6 bases from J; bases unmatched to any gene: 12. The CDR3 DNA follows: TGTGCCATCAGTGGACGGCGGGAGGGCCGGGTTTCCGGGGAGCTGTTTTTT. Amino acids: CAISGRREGRVSGELFF.

This chain uses TRBV19 with TRBJ1-2; 12 nucleotides align to TRBD1. In germline, CDR1 is LNHDA, CDR2 SQIVND (reference sequence). CDR3 length equals 16 residues. Losses at the gene ends were 6 bases for V and 7 bases for J; bases not matched to a gene: 12. The CDR3 DNA sequence: TGTGCCAGTAGCCCGGAGAGAGGGACAGGGGGCCGTGGCTACACCTTC. The encoded protein is CASSPERGTGGRGYTF. The full variable domain, completed using reference TRBV19 and TRBJ1-2, is DGGITQSPKYLFRKEGQNVTLSCEQNLNHDAMYWYRQDPGQGLRLIYYSQIVNDFQKGDIAEGYSVSREKKESFPLTVTSAQKNPTAFYLCASSPERGTGGRGYTFGSGTRLTVV.

The sample holds one count of this clone. The V and J genes are TRBV14 and TRBJ2-5; D is unclear. This CDR3 has 13 residues. Germline CDR1 and CDR2: SGHDN and FVKESK. With 6 bases removed from V and 4 bases from J, the gap between germline ends came to 12 bases. The CDR3 DNA sequence: TGTGCCAGCAGTCCCCAGGTTTTAGAGACCCAGTACTTC. Amino acid sequence: CASSPQVLETQYF.

The V gene is TRBV5-1, the J gene TRBJ1-6; D remains ambiguous. The V and J ends lost 0 bases and 6 bases respectively, with 16 bases between them. The germline V gene has CDR1 SGHRS and CDR2 YFSETQ. The CDR3 has 17 amino acids. CDR3 region: CASSLAASQLRNSPLHF. CDR3 sequence (DNA): TGCGCCAGCAGCTTGGCGGCCTCTCAGCTCCGTAATTCACCCCTCCACTTT. Drawing the rest from reference TRBV5-1 and TRBJ1-6, the complete variable domain is KAGVTQTPRYLIKTRGQQVTLSCSPISGHRSVSWYQQTPGQGLQFLFEYFSETQRNKGNFPGRFSGRQFSNSRSEMNVSTLELGDSALYLCASSLAASQLRNSPLHFGNGTRLTVT.

The CDR3 spells CASSERGVGYGYTF. The CDR3, as DNA: TGTGCCAGCAGTGAACGGGGGGTCGGCTATGGCTACACCTTC. This sequence joins TRBV2 and TRBJ1-2, with TRBD1 as a possible D gene (5 bases). This CDR3 comprises 14 residues. V was shortened by 2 bases and J by 4 bases, with 11 bases between the two germline ends. Germline-derived CDR1 and CDR2 are SNHLY and FYNNEI.

This rearrangement joins TRBV18 to TRBJ2-7, with 10 bases identical to TRBD2. The trim removed 1 base at V and 2 bases at J, leaving 20 bases unmatched. From germline, CDR1 is KGHSH and CDR2 LQKENI. The CDR3 is made up of 21 amino acids. The CDR3 protein is CASSPLTHLAGAAEPAYEQYF. Here the CDR3 DNA reads TGTGCCAGCTCACCACTCACGCATCTAGCGGGGGCCGCCGAACCCGCCTACGAGCAGTACTTC.

Details on this clone: This sample includes further DNA sequences coding for the same CDR3. The chain is built from TRBV9 and TRBJ2-5, with D perhaps given as TRBD1 or TRBD2 (5 bases each). This CDR3 contains 14 residues. Germline CDR1 is SGDLS and CDR2 is YYNGEE. Trimming stripped 0 bases from V and 0 bases from J, with 6 bases between. CDR3 DNA sequence: TGTGCCAGCAGCGTAGGGGGGTACCAAGAGACCCAGTACTTC. Protein sequence: CASSVGGYQETQYF. Drawing the rest from reference TRBV9 and TRBJ2-5, the complete variable domain is DSGVTQTPKHLITATGQRVTLRCSPRSGDLSVYWYQQSLDQGLQFLIQYYNGEERAKGNILERFSAQQFPDLHSELNLSSLELGDSALYFCASSVGGYQETQYFGPGTRLLVL.